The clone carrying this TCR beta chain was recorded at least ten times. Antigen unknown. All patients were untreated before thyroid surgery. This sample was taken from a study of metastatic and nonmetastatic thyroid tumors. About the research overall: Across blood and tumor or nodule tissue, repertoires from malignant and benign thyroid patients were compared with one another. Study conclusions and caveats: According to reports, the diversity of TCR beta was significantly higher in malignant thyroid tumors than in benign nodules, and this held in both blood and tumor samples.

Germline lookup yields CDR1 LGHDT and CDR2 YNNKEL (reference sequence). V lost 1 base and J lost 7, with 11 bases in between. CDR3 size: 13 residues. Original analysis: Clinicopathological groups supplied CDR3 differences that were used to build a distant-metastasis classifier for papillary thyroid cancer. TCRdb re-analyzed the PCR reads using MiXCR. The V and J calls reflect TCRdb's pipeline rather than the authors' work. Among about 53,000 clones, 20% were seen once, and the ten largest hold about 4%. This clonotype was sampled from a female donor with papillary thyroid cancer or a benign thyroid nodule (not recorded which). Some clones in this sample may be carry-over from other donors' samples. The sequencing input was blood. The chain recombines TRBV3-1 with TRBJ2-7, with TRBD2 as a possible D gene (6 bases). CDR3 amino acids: CASSQGFGGEQYF. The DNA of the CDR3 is TGTGCCAGCAGCCAAGGTTTCGGGGGAGAGCAGTACTTC.